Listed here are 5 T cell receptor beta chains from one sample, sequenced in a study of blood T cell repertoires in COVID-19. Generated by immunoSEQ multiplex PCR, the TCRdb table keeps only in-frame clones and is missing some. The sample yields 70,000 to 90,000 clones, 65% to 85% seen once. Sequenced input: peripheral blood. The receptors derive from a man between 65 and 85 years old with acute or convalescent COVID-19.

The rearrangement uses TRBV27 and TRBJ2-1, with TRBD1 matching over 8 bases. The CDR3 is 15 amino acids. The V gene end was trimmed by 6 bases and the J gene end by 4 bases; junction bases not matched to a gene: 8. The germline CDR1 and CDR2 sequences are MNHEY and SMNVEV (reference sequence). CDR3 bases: TGTGCCAGCAGGTTTGCGGGACAGGTATACAATGAGCAGTTCTTC. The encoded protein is CASRFAGQVYNEQFF.

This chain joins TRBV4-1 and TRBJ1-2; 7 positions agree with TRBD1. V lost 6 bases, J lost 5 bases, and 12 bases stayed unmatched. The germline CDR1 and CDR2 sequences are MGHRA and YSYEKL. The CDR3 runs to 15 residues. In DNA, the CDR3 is TGCGCCAGCAGGCCCACCGGGACAGCCTCATATGGCTACACCTTC. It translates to CASRPTGTASYGYTF.

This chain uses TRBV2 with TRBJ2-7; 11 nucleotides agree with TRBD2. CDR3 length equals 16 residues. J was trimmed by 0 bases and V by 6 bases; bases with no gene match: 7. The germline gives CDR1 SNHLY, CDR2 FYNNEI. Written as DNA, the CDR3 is TGTGCCAGCAGAGAACCTACTAGCGGGGGCTCCTACGAGCAGTACTTC. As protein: CASREPTSGGSYEQYF. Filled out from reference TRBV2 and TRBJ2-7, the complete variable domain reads EPEVTQTPSHQVTQMGQEVILRCVPISNHLYFYWYRQILGQKVEFLVSFYNNEISEKSEIFDDQFSVERPDGSNFTLKIRSTKLEDSAMYFCASREPTSGGSYEQYFGPGTRLTVT.

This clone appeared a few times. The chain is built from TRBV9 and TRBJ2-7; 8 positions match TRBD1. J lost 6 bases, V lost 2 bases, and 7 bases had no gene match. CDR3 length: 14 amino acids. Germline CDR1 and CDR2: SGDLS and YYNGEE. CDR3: CASSVSGTGSEQYF. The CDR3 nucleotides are TGTGCCAGCAGCGTCTCCGGGACAGGCTCCGAGCAGTACTTC.

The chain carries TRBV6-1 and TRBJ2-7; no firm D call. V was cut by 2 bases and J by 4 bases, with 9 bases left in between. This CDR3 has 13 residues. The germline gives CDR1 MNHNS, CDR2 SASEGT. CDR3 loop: CASSEHTAYEQYV. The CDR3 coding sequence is TGTGCCAGCAGTGAACATACTGCATACGAGCAGTACGTC.